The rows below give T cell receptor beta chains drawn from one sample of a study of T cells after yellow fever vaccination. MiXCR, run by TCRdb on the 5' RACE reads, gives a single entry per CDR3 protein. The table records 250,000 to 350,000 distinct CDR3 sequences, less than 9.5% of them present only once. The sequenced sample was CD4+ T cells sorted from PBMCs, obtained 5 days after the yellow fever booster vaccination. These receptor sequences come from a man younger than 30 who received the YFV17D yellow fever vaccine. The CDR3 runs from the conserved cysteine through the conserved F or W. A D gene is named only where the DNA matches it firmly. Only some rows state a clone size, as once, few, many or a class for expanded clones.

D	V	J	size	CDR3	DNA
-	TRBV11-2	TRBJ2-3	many	CASSLAWADTQYF	TGTGCCAGCAGCTTAGCGTGGGCAGATACGCAGTATTTT
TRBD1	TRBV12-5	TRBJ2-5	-	CASGPGQLQETQYF	TGTGCTAGTGGTCCGGGACAGCTACAAGAGACCCAGTACTTC
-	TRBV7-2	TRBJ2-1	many	CASSLASGNNEQFF	TGTGCCAGCAGCTTAGCGTCGGGGAACAATGAGCAGTTCTTC
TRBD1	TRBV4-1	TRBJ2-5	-	CASSQEGQGRQETQYF	TGCGCCAGCAGCCAGGAGGGACAGGGAAGGCAAGAGACCCAGTACTTC
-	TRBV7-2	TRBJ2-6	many	CASSHQLAGANVLTF	TGTGCCAGCAGCCATCAATTGGCTGGGGCCAACGTCCTGACTTTC
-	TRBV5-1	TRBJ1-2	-	CASSLGSSNYGYTF	TGCGCCAGCAGCTTGGGGAGTTCTAACTATGGCTACACCTTC
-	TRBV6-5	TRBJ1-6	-	CASSYSISQGRAPLHF	TGTGCCAGCAGTTACTCCATATCGCAGGGACGAGCACCCCTCCACTTT
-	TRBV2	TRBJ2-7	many	CASSGGGPYEQYF	TGTGCCAGCAGTGGGGGGGGCCCCTACGAGCAGTACTTC
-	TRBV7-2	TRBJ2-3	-	CASSLASLSWGDTQYF	TGTGCCAGCAGCTTAGCGTCTCTATCCTGGGGGGATACGCAGTATTTT
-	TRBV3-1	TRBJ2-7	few	CASSRATEQYF	TGTGCCAGCAGCCGGGCAACCGAGCAGTACTTC
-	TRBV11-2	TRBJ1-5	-	CASSSGGVQPQHF	TGTGCCAGCAGCTCTGGGGGGGTTCAGCCCCAGCATTTT
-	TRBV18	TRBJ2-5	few	CASSTSGAEETQYF	TGTGCCAGCTCGACCTCGGGGGCGGAAGAGACCCAGTACTTC
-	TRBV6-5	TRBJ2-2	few	CASSRVAGELFF	TGTGCCAGCAGTAGGGTAGCCGGGGAGCTGTTTTTT
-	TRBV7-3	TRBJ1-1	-	CASSGAPNTEAFF	TGTGCCAGCAGCGGAGCCCCGAACACTGAAGCTTTCTTT
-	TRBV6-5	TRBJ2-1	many	CASSYSIASYNEQFF	TGTGCCAGCAGTTACTCGATCGCATCCTACAATGAGCAGTTCTTC
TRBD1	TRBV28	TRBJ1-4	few	CASSFPGQGAEKLFF	TGTGCCAGCAGTTTCCCCGGACAGGGGGCGGAAAAACTGTTTTTT
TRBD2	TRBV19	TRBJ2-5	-	CASSILAGIKETQYF	TGTGCCAGTAGTATCCTAGCGGGGATAAAAGAGACCCAGTACTTC
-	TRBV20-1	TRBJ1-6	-	CSARDWAGDNSPLHF	TGCAGTGCTAGAGATTGGGCCGGAGATAATTCACCCCTCCACTTT
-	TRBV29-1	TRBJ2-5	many	CSVTRGSRETQYF	TGCAGCGTCACAAGGGGATCGCGAGAGACCCAGTACTTC
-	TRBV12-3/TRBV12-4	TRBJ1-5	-	CASSLQIHNQPQHF	TGTGCCAGCAGTTTACAGATTCACAATCAGCCCCAGCATTTT
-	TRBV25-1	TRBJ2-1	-	CASSELGSPGYNEQFF	TGTGCCAGCAGTGAACTGGGGTCCCCCGGGTACAATGAGCAGTTCTTC
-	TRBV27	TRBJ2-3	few	CASSLTVETQYF	TGTGCCAGCAGTTTGACTGTGGAGACGCAGTATTTT
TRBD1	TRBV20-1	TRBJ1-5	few	CSARDRAGQGEHQPQHF	TGCAGTGCTAGAGATCGGGCCGGACAGGGAGAGCATCAGCCCCAGCATTTT
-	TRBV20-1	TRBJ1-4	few	CSAREAGRGEKLFF	TGCAGTGCTAGAGAGGCAGGGAGGGGTGAAAAACTGTTTTTT
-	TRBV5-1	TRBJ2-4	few	CASSLANLGAKNIQYF	TGCGCCAGCAGCTTGGCCAATCTGGGAGCCAAAAACATTCAGTACTTC
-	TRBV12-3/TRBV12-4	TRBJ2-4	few	CASSIDLAKNIQYF	TGTGCCAGCAGCATCGACCTAGCCAAAAACATTCAGTACTTC
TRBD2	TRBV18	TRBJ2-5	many	CASLLGLEETQYF	TGTGCCAGCTTGCTTGGACTAGAAGAGACCCAGTACTTC
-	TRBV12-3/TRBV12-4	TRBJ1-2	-	CASSNRRTGYTF	TGTGCCAGCAGTAATCGCAGGACGGGCTACACCTTC
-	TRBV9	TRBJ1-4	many	CASSFTGMSSEKLFF	TGTGCCAGCAGCTTCACAGGGATGAGTAGTGAAAAACTGTTTTTT
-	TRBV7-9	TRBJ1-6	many	CASSFGPPGPLHF	TGTGCCAGCAGCTTCGGTCCCCCAGGCCCCCTCCACTTT
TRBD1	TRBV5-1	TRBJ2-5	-	CASSWGLGQGAETQYF	TGCGCCAGCAGCTGGGGGTTGGGACAGGGAGCAGAGACCCAGTACTTC
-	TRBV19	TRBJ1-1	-	CASSTRGPSTEAFF	TGTGCCAGTAGTACAAGGGGCCCAAGCACTGAAGCTTTCTTT